The next 28 T cell receptor beta chains were all read from a single sample in a study of shared clonotypes between healthy human individuals. CD45RO-negative cells were positively selected for CCR7, leaving out terminally differentiated effector memory CD45RA+ cells. The method was immunoSEQ multiplex PCR; TCRdb's version includes in-frame clones alone and lacks a portion of them. The sample lists 1.5 million to 2.5 million clones; about 94% were seen once. Sequencing was carried out using naive CD8+ T cells sorted from blood. The receptors here all came from a man between 18 and 35 years old in good health.

The V and J genes are TRBV29-1 and TRBJ2-7, with D maybe TRBD2 (6 bases). The CDR3 covers 14 residues. Germline assignment: CDR1 SQVTM and CDR2 ANQGSEA. Between the trimmed V and J ends, which lost 6 bases and 0 bases, there was a span of 15 bases. CDR3 in amino acids: CSVTLGGSSYEQYF. Written as DNA, the CDR3 is TGCAGCGTCACGCTCGGGGGTAGCTCCTACGAGCAGTACTTC.

The chain carries TRBV6-1 and TRBJ1-6; 7 bases agree with TRBD1. Germline assignment: CDR1 MNHNS and CDR2 SASEGT. The CDR3 is 18 residues long. Trimming cost V 1 base and J 0 bases; bases outside gene matches: 6. As DNA, the CDR3 is TGTGCCAGCAGTGAAGGCAGGGGGATATACTCCTATAATTCACCCCTCCACTTT. Its protein is CASSEGRGIYSYNSPLHF.

Comments on this clone: The conserved phenylalanine or tryptophan normally closing the CDR3 is absent here, so this likely arose from a read error. The DNA is left out, because the CDR3 cannot be placed on it with certainty; the CDR3 is given as TCRdb lists it. The chain has TRBV2 and TRBJ2-7; the D segment call TRBD2 is taken from the table without a DNA check. Germline loops: CDR1 SNHLY, CDR2 FYNNEI. The CDR3 comprises 16 residues, both ends counted. CDR3 amino acids: CASSPRTMGTSGGPEY.

This chain connects TRBV2 to TRBJ2-2; maybe TRBD1 (7 bases). The CDR3 is 12 residues long. Germline V gene sequence: CDR1 SNHLY, CDR2 FYNNEI. The CDR3 sequence is CVRRGPVGELFF. DNA of the CDR3: TGTGTCAGGAGGGGGCCGGTCGGGGAGCTGTTTTTT.

Comment on this clone: This specimen includes other DNA sequences encoding the same CDR3. J is TRBJ1-6 and V is TRBV5-4, with D possibly matching TRBD1 (6 bases). This CDR3 is built from 14 residues. Germline CDR1 reads SGHNT; CDR2 reads YYREEE (reference sequence). Trimming pared 0 bases from V and 7 bases from J, leaving 8 bases between. CDR3 amino acids: CASSLAGTNSPLHF. The DNA for the CDR3 is TGTGCCAGCAGCTTGGCCGGGACAAATTCACCCCTCCACTTT.

The chain employs TRBV7-6 and TRBJ1-1, with D maybe TRBD1 (6 bases). The CDR3 runs 17 residues. V lost 11 bases to trimming and J lost 1 base, with 26 bases between them. Per the germline V gene, CDR1 is SGHVS and CDR2 is FNYEAQ. The CDR3 loop reads CAVREGEGGITNTEAFF. CDR3 nucleotide sequence: TGTGCCGTAAGGGAGGGAGAAGGGGGTATAACGAACACTGAAGCTTTCTTT.

The V call is TRBV30, the J call TRBJ1-1; no firm D call. Germline V gene data show CDR1 as GTSNPN and CDR2 as SVGIG (reference sequence). V lost 1 base and J lost 4, with 10 bases in between. There are 13 residues in the CDR3. The CDR3 DNA reads as TGTGCCTGGAGTGCGGGCAGCCCCACTGAAGCTTTCTTT. Protein product: CAWSAGSPTEAFF.

Comments on this clone: Other nucleotide sequences from this sample produce the same CDR3. V gene TRBV30 combines with J gene TRBJ1-2; unclear D gene. The CDR3 runs 11 residues. V shed 3 bases and J shed 5 bases, with 7 bases lying between them. The germline V gene encodes CDR1 GTSNPN and CDR2 SVGIG (reference sequence). CDR3 protein: CAWRGGYGYTF. The CDR3 region has the DNA TGTGCCTGGAGAGGAGGGTATGGCTACACCTTC.

The chain joins TRBV5-1 to TRBJ2-2, with D uncertain. The germline V gene has CDR1 SGHRS and CDR2 YFSETQ. The CDR3 loop spans 14 amino acids. V was shortened by 2 bases and J by 3 bases, with 8 bases between the two germline ends. CDR3 sequence: CASSFGDYTGELFF. The CDR3 DNA reads as TGCGCCAGCAGCTTTGGTGACTACACCGGGGAGCTGTTTTTT.

The V gene is TRBV27, the J gene TRBJ1-2, with unresolved D. Germline V gives CDR1 MNHEY, CDR2 SMNVEV (reference sequence). The CDR3 has 15 residues. Between the trimmed V and J ends, which lost 4 bases and 2 bases, there was a span of 14 bases. The CDR3 region has the DNA TGTGCCAGCAGTTCCATGCCTGATCCCAACTATGGCTACACCTTC. It encodes CASSSMPDPNYGYTF.

This clone appeared once. The CDR3 spells CASSLYGDTQYF. The DNA of the CDR3 is TGTGCCAGCAGCTTATACGGCGATACGCAGTATTTT. V gene TRBV7-9 combines with J gene TRBJ2-3; D remains unclear. CDR3 size: 12 residues. Germline CDR1 is SEHNR and CDR2 is FQNEAQ (reference sequence). The ends were cut back, 2 bases at V and 6 bases at J, with 6 bases in the middle.

This rearrangement joins TRBV27 to TRBJ2-7, with no clear D. The ends were cut back, 9 bases at V and 3 bases at J, with 18 bases in the middle. Looked up from germline, CDR1 is MNHEY and CDR2 is SMNVEV (reference sequence). CDR3 length equals 14 residues. The CDR3 nucleotides read TGTGCCAGTCGCCGGGCCCAAGGTCTCTACGAGCAGTACTTC. It specifies CASRRAQGLYEQYF.

This sequence joins TRBV27 and TRBJ2-7, with TRBD1 matching 7 bases. The V gene's germline CDR1 is MNHEY and CDR2 SMNVEV (reference sequence). J lost 1 base, V lost 4 bases, and 7 bases had no gene match. This CDR3 is 15 amino acids long. DNA of the CDR3: TGTGCCAGCAGTTACCGGGACAGTTTATCCTACGAGCAGTACTTC. Translating it yields CASSYRDSLSYEQYF.

The V gene is TRBV5-1, the J gene TRBJ1-2; D is ambiguous. Trimming stripped 3 bases from V and 6 bases from J, with 21 bases between. The CDR3 is 16 amino acids. Germline V CDR1 and CDR2: SGHRS, YFSETQ. The CDR3 loop is CASSSDYLLGVDGYTF. The CDR3 coding sequence is TGCGCCAGCAGCTCGGATTATCTGCTGGGAGTGGATGGCTACACCTTC.

V is TRBV5-1 and J is TRBJ1-2; 7 bases match TRBD1. The CDR3 totals 13 residues. Germline lookup yields CDR1 SGHRS and CDR2 YFSETQ. V gave up 4 bases and J gave up 4 bases; unmatched junction bases: 4. CDR3 sequence (DNA): TGCGCCAGCAGCGATACAGGGGCCTATGGCTACACCTTC. This translates into CASSDTGAYGYTF.

The table lists this clone with a few counts. The chain joins TRBV11-2 to TRBJ1-6; D unclear. From germline, CDR1 is SGHAT and CDR2 FQNNGV. The CDR3 covers 17 residues. Trimming took off 0 bases at V and 11 bases at J, with 20 bases between the two ends. CDR3 bases: TGTGCCAGCAGCTTAGAGGGTCCGGGATCTCTCCCACCACCCCTCCACTTT. Encoded protein: CASSLEGPGSLPPPLHF.

V is TRBV4-1 and J is TRBJ2-7; D is ambiguous. This CDR3 is 16 amino acids long. CDR1 is MGHRA and CDR2 is YSYEKL in the germline V gene. Trimming pared 1 base from V and 2 bases from J, leaving 15 bases between. The CDR3 loop is CASSQVAIGRAYEQYF. In DNA, the CDR3 is TGCGCCAGCAGCCAAGTGGCCATCGGCAGAGCCTACGAGCAGTACTTC.

The chain is built from TRBV2 and TRBJ2-3, with 7 bases that match TRBD2. The CDR3 runs to 14 residues. Germline V gives CDR1 SNHLY, CDR2 FYNNEI. V lost 6 bases to trimming and J lost 1 base; unmatched junction nucleotides: 4. CDR3 loop: CASSISGGTDTQYF. Here the CDR3 DNA reads TGTGCCAGCAGCATCAGCGGGGGCACAGATACGCAGTATTTT.

This rearrangement joins TRBV15 to TRBJ2-7; D unclear. CDR3 length equals 15 residues. V lost 3 bases and J lost 4, with 16 bases in between. Germline CDR1 reads LNHNV; CDR2 reads YYDKDF (reference sequence). The DNA for the CDR3 is TGTGCCACCAGCAGGGTAGGGCAGGTAGGGTACGAGCAGTACTTC. Translation gives CATSRVGQVGYEQYF.

The chain is built from TRBV5-6 and TRBJ1-2, with no clear D. CDR1 SGHDT and CDR2 YYEEEE come from the germline V gene. This CDR3 region has 13 residues. Trimming removed 2 bases from V and 8 bases from J, with 13 bases in between. CDR3 sequence reads: CASSFSSGWGYTF. The CDR3 DNA follows: TGTGCCAGCAGCTTCTCCTCAGGATGGGGCTACACCTTC.

This CDR3 reads CASSLTDRGEAFF. CDR3 nucleotide sequence: TGTGCCAGCAGCTTAACGGACAGGGGGGAAGCTTTCTTT. This sequence joins TRBV7-6 and TRBJ1-1, with 10 bases lining up with TRBD1. The CDR3 spans 13 residues. Germline V gives CDR1 SGHVS, CDR2 FNYEAQ. V shed 2 bases, J shed 8 bases, and the junction held 2 bases outside the gene matches.

The J gene is TRBJ1-5, the V gene TRBV28; D is perhaps TRBD1 (6 bases). The germline V gene has CDR1 MDHEN and CDR2 SYDVKM. The CDR3 is 18 residues long. Trimming stripped 3 bases from V and 3 bases from J, with 21 bases between. CDR3 residues: CASSFPTTGMVANQPQHF. The CDR3 bases are TGTGCCAGCAGTTTCCCTACAACAGGGATGGTCGCCAATCAGCCCCAGCATTTT.

The V gene is TRBV5-4, the J gene TRBJ2-7; 10 nucleotides agree with TRBD2. V lost 4 bases and J lost 0; bases outside the gene matches: 7. This CDR3 region has 16 residues. CDR1 SGHNT and CDR2 YYREEE come from the germline V gene (reference sequence). The CDR3 loop reads CASSAGLAAISYEQYF. In DNA form, the CDR3 reads TGTGCCAGCAGCGCCGGACTAGCGGCCATCTCCTACGAGCAGTACTTC. Full variable domain (remainder filled in from reference TRBV5-4 and TRBJ2-7): ETGVTQSPTHLIKTRGQQVTLRCSSQSGHNTVSWYQQALGQGPQFIFQYYREEENGRGNFPPRFSGLQFPNYSSELNVNALELDDSALYLCASSAGLAAISYEQYFGPGTRLTVT.

The CDR3 nucleotides read TGTGCCAGCAGCCCGGGGACAGACTATGGCTACACCTTC. It specifies CASSPGTDYGYTF. The chain couples TRBV6-6 to TRBJ1-2; 7 bases are a match to TRBD1. This CDR3 region has 13 residues. The germline V gene has CDR1 MNHNY and CDR2 SVGAGI (reference sequence). V trimming: 6 bases; J trimming: 3 bases; junction bases outside the gene matches: 4.

V is TRBV5-1 and J is TRBJ2-7, with TRBD1 matching over 11 bases. The CDR3 contains 16 residues. Germline CDR1 is SGHRS and CDR2 is YFSETQ. The V and J ends lost 3 bases and 4 bases, in that order; junction bases with no gene match: 9. The CDR3 protein is CASSWKGQGGLYEQYF. Here the CDR3 DNA reads TGCGCCAGCAGCTGGAAGGGACAGGGGGGCTTATACGAGCAGTACTTC.

This sequence joins TRBV6-5 and TRBJ1-6; D may be TRBD1 (5 bases). The CDR3 is made up of 13 amino acids. V was cut by 6 bases and J by 9 bases, with 12 bases left in between. The germline gives CDR1 MNHEY, CDR2 SVGAGI. CDR3 DNA: TGTGCCAGCAGCTCGGGCAGGGCTTCACCCCTCCACTTT. It specifies CASSSGRASPLHF.

This chain joins TRBV27 and TRBJ2-3, with D unresolved. This CDR3 comprises 10 residues. V lost 8 bases and J lost 5, with 5 bases in between. Germline lookup yields CDR1 MNHEY and CDR2 SMNVEV (reference sequence). The CDR3 sequence is CASLGDTQYF. In DNA, the CDR3 is TGTGCCAGCTTAGGAGATACGCAGTATTTT.

This chain's CDR3 is CASSVTPGQSDSSTDTQYF. CDR3 coding DNA: TGTGCCAGCAGTGTCACCCCGGGACAGTCCGATTCTAGCACAGATACGCAGTATTTT. The chain couples TRBV6-1 to TRBJ2-3; TRBD1 matches 7 bases. In germline, CDR1 is MNHNS, CDR2 SASEGT. The CDR3 spans 19 residues. The V and J ends lost 4 bases and 0 bases, in that order; junction bases with no gene match: 16.